The 23 T cell receptor beta chains presented below share a single source sample, sequenced in a study of cytomegalovirus exposure and HLA in healthy donors. PCR used 60 Vbeta primers and 13 Jbeta primers. The method was immunoSEQ multiplex PCR; TCRdb's version includes in-frame clones alone and lacks a portion of them. The sample lists about 140,000 clones; roughly 80% were seen once. What was sequenced was PBMCs. The receptors come from a female donor in good health and CMV-seronegative.

The chain joins TRBV4-1 to TRBJ2-3; TRBD2 aligns across 9 bases. V shed 3 bases, J shed 3 bases, and the junction held 13 bases outside the gene matches. CDR1 is MGHRA and CDR2 is YSYEKL in the germline V gene. CDR3 length: 18 amino acids. The CDR3 bases are TGCGCCAGCAGCCAGTCCCCCGGCCTAGCGGGGTTAACAGATACGCAGTATTTT. Protein sequence: CASSQSPGLAGLTDTQYF.

This clone was picked up a small number of times. The CDR3 here is CASSLVLAGLSNEQFF. CDR3 in DNA: TGTGCCAGCAGCTTAGTACTAGCGGGACTCTCCAATGAGCAGTTCTTC. The chain recombines TRBV7-9 with TRBJ2-1; 10 bases are shared with TRBD2. V shed 1 base and J 6 bases; nucleotides not matched to a gene: 6. CDR1 and CDR2 from the germline V gene are SEHNR and FQNEAQ (reference sequence). The CDR3 contains 16 residues.

This clone has only one observation. V is TRBV15 and J is TRBJ2-4, with 7 bases fitting TRBD2. Per the germline V gene, CDR1 is LNHNV and CDR2 is YYDKDF (reference sequence). This CDR3 comprises 14 residues. V was pared by 1 base and J by 6 bases, with 3 bases of the junction left unmatched. Here the CDR3 DNA reads TGTGCCACCAGCAGAGCGGGCGGGGGAAACATTCAGTACTTC. Its protein product is CATSRAGGGNIQYF.

The CDR3 region is CASSRRLAGGLSSYNEQFF. CDR3 coding DNA: TGCGCCAGCAGCCGGAGGCTAGCGGGGGGACTCAGCTCCTACAATGAGCAGTTCTTC. V usage is TRBV5-1 and J usage is TRBJ2-1; 11 nucleotides align to TRBD2. Germline V gene lookup returns CDR1 SGHRS and CDR2 YFSETQ. Trimming took 4 bases from V and 0 from J; bases not matched to a gene: 12. The CDR3 is made up of 19 amino acids.

The rearrangement uses TRBV7-9 and TRBJ1-1; D is unclear. Trimming pared 1 base from V and 1 base from J, leaving 7 bases between. CDR1 and CDR2 from the germline V gene are SEHNR and FQNEAQ (reference sequence). The CDR3 has 14 amino acids. The CDR3 nucleotides are TGTGCCAGCAGCTTAGAACAGCCGAACACTGAAGCTTTCTTT. It translates to CASSLEQPNTEAFF. Looking up the rest from reference TRBV7-9 and TRBJ1-1 gives the full variable domain: DTGVSQNPRHKITKRGQNVTFRCDPISEHNRLYWYRQTLGQGPEFLTYFQNEAQLEKSRLLSDRFSAERPKGSFSTLEIQRTEQGDSAMYLCASSLEQPNTEAFFGQGTRLTVV.

The chain uses TRBV19 and TRBJ1-3; 11 bases fit TRBD1. Germline V CDR1 and CDR2: LNHDA, SQIVND (reference sequence). CDR3 length equals 16 residues. V shed 9 bases and J 0 bases; nucleotides not matched to a gene: 7. The CDR3: CASTPGQGASGNTIYF. The DNA of the CDR3 is TGTGCCAGCACCCCCGGACAGGGGGCCTCTGGAAACACCATATATTTT.

As DNA, the CDR3 is TGCGCCAGCAGCTTGGAAGGGACAGGGTTCTCAAGTTCACCCCTCCACTTT. Translation gives CASSLEGTGFSSSPLHF. The genes are TRBV5-1 and TRBJ1-6, with TRBD1 identical over 9 bases. Trimming removed 0 bases from V and 9 bases from J; junction bases left unmatched: 10. Germline CDR1 reads SGHRS; CDR2 reads YFSETQ. CDR3 length: 17 amino acids.

The chain has TRBV19 and TRBJ2-1; D is undetermined. CDR3 length equals 12 residues. Germline lookup yields CDR1 LNHDA and CDR2 SQIVND (reference sequence). Deletions cut 7 bases from V and 4 bases from J, with 8 bases between. The CDR3 loop reads CASNHGYNEQFF. The CDR3 DNA sequence: TGTGCCAGTAATCACGGGTACAATGAGCAGTTCTTC.

This clone was seen a single time. The chain has TRBV4-2 and TRBJ2-1; the match to TRBD2 covers 9 bases. The germline gives CDR1 LGHNA, CDR2 YNFKEQ. This CDR3 comprises 15 residues. The V and J ends lost 4 bases and 6 bases, in that order; junction bases with no gene match: 7. The CDR3 sequence: CASSLSGGPLNEQFF. CDR3 nucleotide sequence: TGTGCCAGCAGCCTTAGCGGGGGCCCCCTCAATGAGCAGTTCTTC.

The chain employs TRBV14 and TRBJ1-2, with a possible D match to TRBD1 (6 bases). The ends were cut back, 4 bases at V and 10 bases at J, with 16 bases in the middle. This CDR3 is built from 13 residues. Germline V CDR1 and CDR2: SGHDN, FVKESK. The CDR3 DNA reads TGTGCCAGCAGCCCCCCCGATGGGGGCACCTACACCTTC. Its translation: CASSPPDGGTYTF.

This clone showed up just once. The chain is built from TRBV18 and TRBJ1-2; possibly TRBD1 for D (5 bases). Germline CDR1 KGHSH, CDR2 LQKENI. The CDR3 has 17 residues. V was trimmed by 0 bases and J by 2 bases, leaving 16 bases between them. The CDR3 reads CASSPPLFVRANYGYTF. CDR3 nucleotides: TGTGCCAGCTCACCACCGCTTTTTGTCAGGGCGAACTATGGCTACACCTTC.

The chain uses TRBV7-8 and TRBJ2-3, with a tentative D call TRBD1 (6 bases). Trimming left V 1 base short and J 4 bases short, with 12 bases between. CDR1 is SGHVS and CDR2 is FQNEAQ in the germline V gene. The CDR3 runs 15 residues. The CDR3 loop is CASSLERTVADTQYF. The CDR3, as DNA: TGTGCCAGCAGCTTAGAGCGGACAGTGGCAGATACGCAGTATTTT.

The V and J genes are TRBV9 and TRBJ2-1; 9 positions agree with TRBD2. Unmatched junction bases numbered 10, after V lost 4 bases and J lost 2 bases. The CDR3 totals 17 residues. The germline V gene has CDR1 SGDLS and CDR2 YYNGEE. CDR3 protein: CASSLQPLAGPYNEQFF. The CDR3 DNA is TGTGCCAGCAGCCTCCAACCCCTAGCGGGGCCCTACAATGAGCAGTTCTTC.

The CDR3 reads CASNPQGTHAYNEQFF. The CDR3 DNA sequence: TGCGCCAGCAATCCCCAGGGGACACATGCCTACAATGAGCAGTTCTTC. This chain joins TRBV5-1 and TRBJ2-1, with a tentative D call TRBD1 (6 bases). The CDR3 totals 16 residues. Germline assignment: CDR1 SGHRS and CDR2 YFSETQ. V was cut by 6 bases and J by 2 bases, with 18 bases left in between.

The V gene is TRBV7-2, the J gene TRBJ2-2, with 11 positions matching TRBD2. CDR1 SGHTA and CDR2 FQGNSA come from the germline V gene. The CDR3 spans 19 residues. V lost 1 base and J lost 4; bases outside the gene matches: 11. The CDR3 DNA reads as TGTGCCAGCAGCTTAGTGGGGGGTAGCGGGGGGGCAAGCACCGGGGAGCTGTTTTTT. Its protein is CASSLVGGSGGASTGELFF. The full variable domain, rest sourced from reference TRBV7-2 and TRBJ2-2, is GAGVSQSPSNKVTEKGKDVELRCDPISGHTALYWYRQSLGQGLEFLIYFQGNSAPDKSGLPSDRFSAERTGGSVSTLTIQRTQQEDSAVYLCASSLVGGSGGASTGELFFGEGSRLTVL.

This clone was counted a single time. The chain couples TRBV5-1 to TRBJ2-7, with 13 positions matching TRBD2. V dropped 4 bases and J dropped 6; count of bases not matched to a gene: 7. The CDR3 consists of 15 residues. Germline V gene data show CDR1 as SGHRS and CDR2 as YFSETQ. This CDR3 reads CASSLGTSGTGEQYF. CDR3 nucleotides: TGCGCCAGCAGCCTAGGGACTAGCGGGACAGGCGAGCAGTACTTC.

The chain is built from TRBV5-6 and TRBJ1-5; D is undetermined. CDR3 length: 17 amino acids. V was cut by 3 bases and J by 0 bases, with 16 bases left in between. The germline CDR1 and CDR2 sequences are SGHDT and YYEEEE. CDR3 amino acids: CASSSGGGLYSNQPQHF. DNA for the CDR3: TGTGCCAGCAGCTCGGGTGGCGGATTATATAGCAATCAGCCCCAGCATTTT.

The chain links TRBV4-1 to TRBJ2-5; 11 nucleotides align to TRBD2. V trimming: 0 bases; J trimming: 1 base; junction bases outside the gene matches: 7. Germline loops: CDR1 MGHRA, CDR2 YSYEKL. The CDR3 is made up of 18 amino acids. CDR3 nucleotides: TGCGCCAGCAGCCAAGAGCAGCGACTAGCGGGGAGCCAAGAGACCCAGTACTTC. Its translation: CASSQEQRLAGSQETQYF.

The chain couples TRBV14 to TRBJ1-5, with TRBD1 as a possible D gene (5 bases). The germline CDR1 and CDR2 sequences are SGHDN and FVKESK. V gave up 0 bases and J gave up 4 bases, with 25 bases separating them. This CDR3 spans 20 amino acids. In nucleotides, the CDR3 is TGTGCCAGCAGCCAAGAGATAGTGAAGGAGACAGCCAGTTTTAATCAGCCCCAGCATTTT. The encoded protein is CASSQEIVKETASFNQPQHF.

This rearrangement joins TRBV4-1 to TRBJ2-1; 9 positions match TRBD1. The CDR3 runs to 17 residues. The V and J ends lost 1 base and 0 bases, in that order; junction bases with no gene match: 4. The germline V gene has CDR1 MGHRA and CDR2 YSYEKL. The CDR3 sequence: CASSQVPGQGSYNEQFF. CDR3 in DNA: TGCGCCAGCAGCCAAGTCCCGGGACAGGGCTCCTACAATGAGCAGTTCTTC.

CDR3 sequence (DNA): TGCAGCGTTGAAACTGAGTCGATTGAAAAACTGTTTTTT. This codes for CSVETESIEKLFF. The chain employs TRBV29-1 and TRBJ1-4; D remains unclear. In germline, CDR1 is SQVTM, CDR2 ANQGSEA. Trimming shortened V by 2 bases and J by 7 bases, and 11 bases separated the two germline ends. There are 13 residues in the CDR3.

This clone was observed a handful of times. The chain has TRBV20-1 and TRBJ1-2; D call uncertain. Germline loops: CDR1 DFQATT, CDR2 SNEGSKA (reference sequence). The CDR3 is made up of 8 amino acids. Trimming removed 7 bases from V and 7 bases from J, with 4 bases in between. In DNA form, the CDR3 reads TGCAGTGACAGTGGCTACACCTTC. Translated: CSDSGYTF.

The chain links TRBV28 to TRBJ1-2, with 7 bases lining up with TRBD1. CDR3 length: 17 residues. Germline trimming cut 2 bases from V and 3 bases from J; bases unmatched to any gene: 12. CDR1 and CDR2 from the germline V gene are MDHEN and SYDVKM. The CDR3 DNA reads TGTGCCAGCAGTTTACGGCAGGGGGACCGTCTCTACTATGGCTACACCTTC. It encodes CASSLRQGDRLYYGYTF.